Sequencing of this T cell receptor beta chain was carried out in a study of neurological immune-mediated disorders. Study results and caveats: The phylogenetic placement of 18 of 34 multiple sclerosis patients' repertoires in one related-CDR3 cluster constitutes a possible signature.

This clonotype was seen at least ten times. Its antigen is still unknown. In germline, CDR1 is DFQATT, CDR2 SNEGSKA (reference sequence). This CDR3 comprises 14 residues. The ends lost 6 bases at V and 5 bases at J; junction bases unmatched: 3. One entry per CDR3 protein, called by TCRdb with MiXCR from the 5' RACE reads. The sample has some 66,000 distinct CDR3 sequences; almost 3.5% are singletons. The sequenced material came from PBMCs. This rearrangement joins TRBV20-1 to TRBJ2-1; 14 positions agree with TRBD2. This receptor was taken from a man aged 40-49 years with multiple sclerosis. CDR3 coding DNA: TGCAGTGCCAAGGGACTAGCGGGAGACAATGAGCAGTTCTTC. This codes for CSAKGLAGDNEQFF.